Listed below are T cell receptor beta chains from one sample, sequenced in a study of blood T cell repertoires in COVID-19. Profiling relied on immunoSEQ multiplex PCR, and the TCRdb table lists in-frame clones only, not all of them. The sample records 200,000 to 250,000 clones, 82% being singletons. The sample taken for sequencing was peripheral blood. The receptors were gathered from an elderly woman with COVID-19, enrolled during active disease. The CDR3 runs from the conserved cysteine through the conserved F or W. The D gene is left open where the match is weak.

J	D	V	DNA	CDR3
TRBJ1-1	.	TRBV6-1	TGTGCCAGCAGTGGTGGGGCCGGGTCCCTCTACACTGAAGCTTTCTTT	CASSGGAGSLYTEAFF
TRBJ1-1	.	TRBV3-1/TRBV3-2	TGTGCCAGCAGCCAAGATCAGGGATTGACTGAAGCTTTCTTT	CASSQDQGLTEAFF
TRBJ1-4	.	TRBV30	TGTGCCTGGTCCACAGAGTTAACTAATGAAAAACTGTTTTTT	CAWSTELTNEKLFF
TRBJ1-2	.	TRBV7-2	TGTGCCAGCACCCTAGGGGGGGGTGGCTACACCTTC	CASTLGGGGYTF
TRBJ1-1	.	TRBV10-2	TGCGCCAGCAGAGCTCGTGTGAACACTGAAGCTTTCTTT	CASRARVNTEAFF
TRBJ1-1	TRBD1	TRBV2	TGTGCCAGCGGCGACAGGGACAGAGGCGCTGAAGCTTTCTTT	CASGDRDRGAEAFF
TRBJ1-1	TRBD1	TRBV5-4	TGTGCCAGCAGCGCAAGGGACAGGGTCGACGAAGCTTTCTTT	CASSARDRVDEAFF
TRBJ2-1	TRBD1	TRBV3-1/TRBV3-2	TGTGCCAGCAGCCAAGGGACAGGGTACAATGAGCAGTTCTTC	CASSQGTGYNEQFF
TRBJ2-5	TRBD2	TRBV9	TGTGCCAGCAGCGAGAGCGGGAGCGGAGAGACCCAGTACTTC	CASSESGSGETQYF
TRBJ2-5	TRBD2	TRBV5-4	TGTGCCAGCAGCTTGGGACTAGCGAGAGAGACCCAGTACTTC	CASSLGLARETQYF
TRBJ1-2	.	TRBV4-1	TGCGCCAGCAGCCAAGTACTCAGGGATGGCTACACCTTC	CASSQVLRDGYTF